The 32 T cell receptor beta chains presented below share a single source sample, sequenced in a study of T cells in Graves' hyperthyroidism and ophthalmopathy. TCR beta CDR3 regions were amplified from RNA. During a first-round RT-PCR of the TCR CDR3, the HTBI primer set was used. Each CDR3 protein gets one entry after TCRdb re-called the multiplex PCR reads with MiXCR. The sample holds over 120,000 distinct CDR3 sequences; around 21% are singletons and the top ten take roughly 71%. The sequenced sample was blood. These TCRs come from a woman between 50 and 59 years old with Graves' hyperthyroidism that later progressed to Graves' ophthalmopathy.

This clonotype was counted at least ten times. The V call is TRBV11-2, the J call TRBJ1-1, with D possibly being TRBD1 (5 bases). Trimming left V 5 bases short and J 1 base short, with 17 bases between. Per the germline V gene, CDR1 is SGHAT and CDR2 is FQNNGV. There are 16 residues in the CDR3. In nucleotides, the CDR3 is TGTGCCAGCAGCGGCGGGACCAAAGGGTGGAACACTGAAGCTTTCTTT. This codes for CASSGGTKGWNTEAFF.

This clonotype has a single count. J is TRBJ2-2 and V is TRBV10-3, with 13 bases aligning to TRBD2. The CDR3 totals 18 residues. The germline CDR1 and CDR2 sequences are ENHRY and SYGVKD. V dropped 2 bases and J dropped 4; count of bases not matched to a gene: 7. CDR3 sequence (DNA): TGTGCCATCAGTGAGCCGACTAGCGGGGGGTCTAGCACCGGGGAGCTGTTTTTT. Protein sequence: CAISEPTSGGSSTGELFF.

The chain links TRBV27 to TRBJ1-6; 7 nucleotides line up with TRBD1. The CDR3 sequence is 15 residues long. V lost 0 bases, J lost 7 bases, and 3 bases stayed unmatched. The germline V gene has CDR1 MNHEY and CDR2 SMNVEV (reference sequence). CDR3 bases: TGTGCCAGCAGTTTATCAGGGACAGTCAATTCACCCCTCCACTTT. This translates into CASSLSGTVNSPLHF.

This clonotype was seen many times. V gene TRBV5-6 combines with J gene TRBJ1-1, with a weak D call TRBD1 (5 bases). Germline CDR1 is SGHDT and CDR2 is YYEEEE. The CDR3 runs 15 residues. Trimming took 1 base from V and 1 from J, leaving 11 bases between them. The CDR3 reads CASSLPTARNTEAFF. As DNA, the CDR3 is TGTGCCAGCAGCTTGCCGACAGCTCGGAACACTGAAGCTTTCTTT.

This clonotype was observed many times. The rearrangement uses TRBV18 and TRBJ2-3, with a weak D call TRBD2 (5 bases). The CDR3 extends over 17 amino acids. Trimming stripped 3 bases from V and 3 bases from J, with 19 bases between. Germline CDR1 KGHSH, CDR2 LQKENI. The CDR3 DNA is TGTGCCAGCTCACCGGTCGGCTTGGTAGCGAGAACAGATACGCAGTATTTT. Its translation is CASSPVGLVARTDTQYF.

This clonotype occurred many times. The rearrangement uses TRBV30 and TRBJ2-2; 7 bases agree with TRBD2. From germline, CDR1 is GTSNPN and CDR2 SVGIG (reference sequence). The length of the CDR3 is 12 residues. With V trimmed by 6 bases and J by 5 bases, 3 bases remained unmatched. This CDR3 reads CACWGGTGELFF. CDR3 nucleotides: TGTGCCTGCTGGGGGGGGACCGGGGAGCTGTTTTTT.

This sequence joins TRBV20-1 and TRBJ2-2; no reliable D call. The V end was cut by 3 bases, the J end by 3 bases, with 11 bases between. The V gene's germline CDR1 is DFQATT and CDR2 SNEGSKA (reference sequence). The length of the CDR3 is 14 residues. The CDR3 DNA reads TGCAGTGCTAGGACATTATTGGACACCGGGGAGCTGTTTTTT. This sequence encodes CSARTLLDTGELFF.

This clonotype was seen ten or more times. This rearrangement joins TRBV4-1 to TRBJ2-7, with 7 bases that match TRBD1. The trim removed 1 base at V and 4 bases at J, leaving 7 bases unmatched. Germline V gene lookup returns CDR1 MGHRA and CDR2 YSYEKL. This CDR3 has 15 residues. This CDR3 is CASSQAQGVLYEQYF. The CDR3 coding sequence is TGCGCCAGCAGCCAAGCTCAGGGGGTCCTTTACGAGCAGTACTTC.

This clonotype was recorded at least ten times. This CDR3 is CASSSTGTYEQYF. CDR3 coding DNA: TGCGCCAGCAGCTCCACAGGTACCTACGAGCAGTACTTC. This rearrangement joins TRBV5-1 to TRBJ2-7, with D possibly matching TRBD1 (5 bases). Germline V lookup: CDR1 SGHRS, CDR2 YFSETQ. This CDR3 is 13 amino acids long. V was trimmed by 3 bases and J by 2 bases, leaving 9 bases between them.

The chain combines TRBV5-1 with TRBJ2-5; tentatively, D is TRBD2 (7 bases). CDR3 length equals 15 residues. V lost 4 bases, J lost 2 bases, and 15 bases lay in between. Per the germline V gene, CDR1 is SGHRS and CDR2 is YFSETQ. CDR3 region: CASSTQGGGQETQYF. In DNA, the CDR3 is TGCGCCAGCAGCACACAGGGAGGGGGTCAAGAGACCCAGTACTTC. Full variable domain (remainder filled in from reference TRBV5-1 and TRBJ2-5): KAGVTQTPRYLIKTRGQQVTLSCSPISGHRSVSWYQQTPGQGLQFLFEYFSETQRNKGNFPGRFSGRQFSNSRSEMNVSTLELGDSALYLCASSTQGGGQETQYFGPGTRLLVL.

At least ten counts were recorded for this clonotype. The chain has TRBV28 and TRBJ1-1, with TRBD1 identical over 7 bases. V lost 5 bases to trimming and J lost 0 bases; unmatched junction nucleotides: 6. The CDR3 loop spans 15 amino acids. Germline V CDR1 and CDR2: MDHEN, SYDVKM. The CDR3, as DNA: TGTGCCAGCAGTCTCCTGGGACAGTTGAACACTGAAGCTTTCTTT. Translation gives CASSLLGQLNTEAFF.

The chain joins TRBV19 to TRBJ1-2, with D possibly TRBD1 on 5 matching bases. Between the trimmed V and J ends, which lost 5 bases and 5 bases, there was a span of 21 bases. The CDR3 length is 16 residues. Germline V lookup: CDR1 LNHDA, CDR2 SQIVND (reference sequence). The CDR3 reads CASSPLSAGVGYGYTF. The CDR3, as DNA: TGTGCCAGTAGTCCCCTATCCGCGGGGGTTGGGTATGGCTACACCTTC. The full variable domain, completed using reference TRBV19 and TRBJ1-2, is DGGITQSPKYLFRKEGQNVTLSCEQNLNHDAMYWYRQDPGQGLRLIYYSQIVNDFQKGDIAEGYSVSREKKESFPLTVTSAQKNPTAFYLCASSPLSAGVGYGYTFGSGTRLTVV.

At least ten counts were recorded for this clonotype. V is TRBV20-1 and J is TRBJ2-7, with no clear D. The length of the CDR3 is 15 residues. Germline V gives CDR1 DFQATT, CDR2 SNEGSKA (reference sequence). V lost 4 bases and J 3 bases, leaving 19 bases between the germline ends. The CDR3 DNA follows: TGCAGTGCTACCGACCGCCTGACACTGGGCTACGAGCAGTACTTC. This codes for CSATDRLTLGYEQYF.

This clonotype was observed many times. This sequence joins TRBV28 and TRBJ1-5, with TRBD1 matching 9 bases. CDR1 is MDHEN and CDR2 is SYDVKM in the germline V gene. The CDR3 length is 15 residues. After removal of 3 bases from V and 7 bases from J, the junction contained 7 bases not matched to a gene. The CDR3 reads CASSLGQGFRQPQHF. The CDR3 coding sequence is TGTGCCAGCAGTTTGGGACAGGGTTTTCGGCAGCCCCAGCATTTT.

This clonotype was observed a handful of times. The chain employs TRBV29-1 and TRBJ2-2, with D tentatively TRBD1 (5 bases). V lost 3 bases and J 5 bases, leaving 13 bases between the germline ends. This CDR3 spans 14 amino acids. Germline V gene data show CDR1 as SQVTM and CDR2 as ANQGSEA. The CDR3 loop reads CSVEGPRETGELFF. DNA of the CDR3: TGCAGCGTTGAGGGGCCGCGTGAGACCGGGGAGCTGTTTTTT.

In this sample, this clonotype turned up a few times. The chain joins TRBV19 to TRBJ1-5; D gene ambiguous. Germline loops: CDR1 LNHDA, CDR2 SQIVND (reference sequence). This CDR3 has 13 amino acids. The V gene lost 3 bases and the J gene lost 6 bases, with 9 bases spanning the gap. The CDR3 region has the DNA TGTGCCAGTAGTATCCTAGATGGTCAGCCCCAGCATTTT. Amino acids: CASSILDGQPQHF. Supplemented by reference TRBV19 and TRBJ1-5, the full variable domain reads DGGITQSPKYLFRKEGQNVTLSCEQNLNHDAMYWYRQDPGQGLRLIYYSQIVNDFQKGDIAEGYSVSREKKESFPLTVTSAQKNPTAFYLCASSILDGQPQHFGDGTRLSIL.

There are many counts of this clonotype. J is TRBJ2-4 and V is TRBV20-1; tentative D call: TRBD2 (5 bases). Trimming cost V 1 base and J 3 bases, with 16 bases left between them. The CDR3 extends over 16 amino acids. Germline lookup yields CDR1 DFQATT and CDR2 SNEGSKA (reference sequence). CDR3 DNA sequence: TGCAGTGCTAGAGTACGTTCGGGATTGGGCAAAAACATTCAGTACTTC. Translated, it gives CSARVRSGLGKNIQYF.

The gene calls are TRBV19 and TRBJ1-5, with 9 bases identical to TRBD1. This CDR3 spans 15 amino acids. After removal of 5 bases from V and 1 base from J, the junction contained 3 bases not matched to a gene. Germline CDR1 is LNHDA and CDR2 is SQIVND (reference sequence). CDR3 protein: CASSGGQGSNQPQHF. The DNA of the CDR3 is TGTGCCAGTAGTGGGGGACAGGGCAGCAATCAGCCCCAGCATTTT.

This clonotype showed up just a few times. CDR3 sequence (DNA): TGTGCCAGCAGCCCACCGGGAAGGTCAGATACGCAGTATTTT. It is translated as CASSPPGRSDTQYF. This chain links TRBV14 with TRBJ2-3, with D possibly being TRBD2 (5 bases). Germline lookup yields CDR1 SGHDN and CDR2 FVKESK. Between the trimmed V and J ends, which lost 4 bases and 4 bases, there was a span of 12 bases. This CDR3 has 14 amino acids.

This clonotype was counted at least ten times. The chain recombines TRBV12-3 or TRBV12-4 with TRBJ1-1, with no clear D. There are 14 residues in the CDR3. V was pared by 8 bases and J by 3 bases, with 16 bases between. CDR3: CASETGSRYTEAFF. CDR3 nucleotides: TGTGCCAGCGAGACCGGGTCTAGGTACACTGAAGCTTTCTTT.

This clonotype was seen repeatedly, ten times or more. One junction end disagrees with the germline gene, perhaps due to a read error. CDR3 protein: CACSEMEGLLTYEQYF. CDR3 bases: TGTGCCTGCAGTGAAATGGAGGGACTGCTGACCTACGAGCAGTACTTC. The rearrangement uses TRBV6-1 and TRBJ2-7; D is perhaps TRBD2 (6 bases). Germline V gene lookup returns CDR1 MNHNS and CDR2 SASEGT. This CDR3 spans 16 amino acids.

This chain links TRBV5-1 with TRBJ2-7; D is unresolved. V was pared by 3 bases and J by 0 bases, with 10 bases between. The CDR3 runs to 14 residues. Germline CDR1 SGHRS, CDR2 YFSETQ. CDR3 in DNA: TGCGCCAGCAGCTCCGACCTAACCTCCTACGAGCAGTACTTC. This gives the protein CASSSDLTSYEQYF.

Ten or more counts support this clonotype. The chain uses TRBV9 and TRBJ2-2; D is perhaps TRBD2 (5 bases). Germline values: CDR1 SGDLS, CDR2 YYNGEE. Trimming pared 0 bases from V and 0 bases from J, leaving 9 bases between. The CDR3 totals 16 residues. CDR3 sequence: CASSVGGRPNTGELFF. The CDR3 DNA follows: TGTGCCAGCAGCGTAGGCGGGCGGCCGAACACCGGGGAGCTGTTTTTT.

This chain's CDR3 is CASSRGLFSEQFF. The CDR3 DNA reads TGTGCCAGCAGTAGGGGACTATTCAGTGAGCAGTTCTTC. V gene TRBV27 combines with J gene TRBJ2-1; 7 positions agree with TRBD2. Looked up from germline, CDR1 is MNHEY and CDR2 is SMNVEV (reference sequence). The CDR3 is 13 amino acids. After removal of 5 bases from V and 9 bases from J, the junction contained 7 bases not matched to a gene.

This clonotype was found many times. The chain joins TRBV20-1 to TRBJ1-2, with 7 nucleotides matching TRBD1. The CDR3 is 11 amino acids. J gave up 6 bases and V 5 bases, and 3 bases lay outside the gene matches. Germline values: CDR1 DFQATT, CDR2 SNEGSKA (reference sequence). Here the CDR3 reads CSAPGTDGYTF. The DNA of the CDR3 is TGCAGTGCTCCCGGGACAGATGGCTACACCTTC.

This clonotype has only one observation. The genes are TRBV19 and TRBJ1-5, with D perhaps matching TRBD1 (6 bases). There are 15 residues in the CDR3. Deletions cut 4 bases from V and 1 base from J, with 11 bases between. CDR1 and CDR2 from the germline V gene are LNHDA and SQIVND (reference sequence). CDR3 in amino acids: CASSTGEASNQPQHF. The CDR3 bases are TGTGCCAGTAGTACAGGGGAAGCGAGCAATCAGCCCCAGCATTTT.

With respect to this clonotype: Since a much larger clone is just one base distant, this may be a read error. The CDR3 does not close with the conserved phenylalanine or tryptophan, likely indicating a read error. V gene TRBV6-1 combines with J gene TRBJ2-3, with D possibly TRBD1 on 5 matching bases. Looked up from germline, CDR1 is MNHNS and CDR2 is SASEGT. V dropped 10 bases and J dropped 0 bases, with 26 bases sitting between them. This CDR3 contains 18 residues. The CDR3: CATSYARFRERSTDTQYS. The CDR3 nucleotides read TGTGCCACTTCCTACGCCAGGTTCAGGGAAAGAAGCACAGATACGCAGTATTCT.

This clonotype has just a few counts. The chain combines TRBV28 with TRBJ1-4; 8 nucleotides line up with TRBD1. The V and J ends lost 5 bases and 5 bases, in that order; junction bases with no gene match: 7. Germline assignment: CDR1 MDHEN and CDR2 SYDVKM. The CDR3 spans 15 residues. The CDR3 sequence: CASSIQGAGNEKLFF. The CDR3 nucleotides are TGTGCCAGCAGTATTCAGGGGGCAGGGAATGAAAAACTGTTTTTT.

In regard to this clonotype: With a much larger clone just one base away, this may be a read error. The chain combines TRBV2 with TRBJ2-3; 8 bases fit TRBD2. The germline gives CDR1 SNHLY, CDR2 FYNNEI. The length of the CDR3 is 15 residues. Here the CDR3 reads CTSSESGSTPDTQYF. The CDR3 DNA reads TGTACCAGCAGTGAGAGCGGGAGTACCCCAGATACGCAGTATTTT.

This clonotype came up many times. This chain joins TRBV27 and TRBJ1-2, with D maybe TRBD1 (6 bases). Trimming cost V 3 bases and J 7 bases, with 15 bases left between them. The CDR3 consists of 14 residues. CDR1 is MNHEY and CDR2 is SMNVEV in the germline V gene (reference sequence). DNA of the CDR3: TGTGCCAGCAGTTTTCGCGCAGGGGAGGGTGGCTACACCTTC. As protein: CASSFRAGEGGYTF.

V gene TRBV7-8 combines with J gene TRBJ2-7; TRBD1 might be the D (6 bases). Germline CDR1 is SGHVS and CDR2 is FQNEAQ. The V end lost 7 bases, the J end lost 3 bases, and 22 bases lay between the germline ends. The CDR3 has 16 amino acids. In nucleotides, the CDR3 is TGTGCCAGCAACCACGTGAGAGGGGCAGGGGTCTACGAGCAGTACTTC. It translates to CASNHVRGAGVYEQYF.

The chain links TRBV11-2 to TRBJ1-1, with D tentatively TRBD1 (6 bases). CDR1 is SGHAT, CDR2 FQNNGV, per germline. Trimming removed 5 bases at V and 1 base at J, with 14 bases between. The CDR3 extends over 15 amino acids. The CDR3, as DNA: TGTGCCAGCAGCCTGCGACAGGTTCGGAACACTGAAGCTTTCTTT. Amino acids: CASSLRQVRNTEAFF.